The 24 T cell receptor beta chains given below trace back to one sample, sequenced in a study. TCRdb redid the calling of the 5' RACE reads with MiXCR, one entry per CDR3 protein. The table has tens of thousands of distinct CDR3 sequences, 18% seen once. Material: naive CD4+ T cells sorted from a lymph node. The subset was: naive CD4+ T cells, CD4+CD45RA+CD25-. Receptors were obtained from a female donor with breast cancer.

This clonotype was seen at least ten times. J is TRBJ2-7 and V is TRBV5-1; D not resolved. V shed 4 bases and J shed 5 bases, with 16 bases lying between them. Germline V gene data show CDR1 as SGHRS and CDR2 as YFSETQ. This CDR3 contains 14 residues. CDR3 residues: CASSPGLPVDEQYF. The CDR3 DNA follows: TGCGCCAGCAGCCCGGGCCTCCCAGTCGACGAGCAGTACTTC.

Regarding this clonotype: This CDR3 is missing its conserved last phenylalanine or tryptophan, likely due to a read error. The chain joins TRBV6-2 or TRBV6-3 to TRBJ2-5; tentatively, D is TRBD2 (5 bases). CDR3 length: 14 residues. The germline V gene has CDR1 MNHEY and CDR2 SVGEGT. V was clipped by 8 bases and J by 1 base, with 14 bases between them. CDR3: CASGQRGSQETQYY. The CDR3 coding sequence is TGTGCCAGCGGGCAGCGAGGGTCCCAAGAGACCCAGTACTAC.

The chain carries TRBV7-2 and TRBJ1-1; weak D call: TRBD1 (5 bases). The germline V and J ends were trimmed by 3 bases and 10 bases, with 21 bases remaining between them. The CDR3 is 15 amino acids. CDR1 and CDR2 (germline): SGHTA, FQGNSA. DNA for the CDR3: TGTGCCAGCAGCTTGACGGGCCGGGACCCCTTGGGAGCTTTCTTT. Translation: CASSLTGRDPLGAFF.

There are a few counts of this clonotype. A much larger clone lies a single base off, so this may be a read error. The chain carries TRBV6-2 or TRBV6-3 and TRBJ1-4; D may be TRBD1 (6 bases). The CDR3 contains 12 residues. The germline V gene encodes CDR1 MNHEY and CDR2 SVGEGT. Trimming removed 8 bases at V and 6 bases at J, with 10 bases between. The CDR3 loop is CASPGDDEKLFF. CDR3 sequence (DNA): TGTGCCAGCCCAGGGGATGATGAAAAACTGTTTTTT.

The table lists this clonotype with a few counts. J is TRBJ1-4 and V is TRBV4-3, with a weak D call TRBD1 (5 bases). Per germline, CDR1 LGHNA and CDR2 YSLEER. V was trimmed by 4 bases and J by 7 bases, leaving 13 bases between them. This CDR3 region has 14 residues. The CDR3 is CASSRDVGREKLFF. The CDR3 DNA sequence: TGCGCCAGCAGCCGGGACGTAGGACGTGAAAAACTGTTTTTT.

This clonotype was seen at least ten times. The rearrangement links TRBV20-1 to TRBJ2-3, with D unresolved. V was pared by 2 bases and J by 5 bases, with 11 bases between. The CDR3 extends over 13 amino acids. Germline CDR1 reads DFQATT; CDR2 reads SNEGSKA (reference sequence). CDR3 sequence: CSARTPTGDTQYF. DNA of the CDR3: TGCAGTGCTAGAACTCCCACGGGAGATACGCAGTATTTT.

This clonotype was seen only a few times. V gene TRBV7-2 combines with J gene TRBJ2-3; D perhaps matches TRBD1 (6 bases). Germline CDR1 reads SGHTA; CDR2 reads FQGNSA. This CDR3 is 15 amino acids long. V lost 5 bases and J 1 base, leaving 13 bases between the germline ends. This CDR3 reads CASSVDRGGTDTQYF. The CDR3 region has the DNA TGTGCCAGCAGCGTGGACAGAGGGGGCACAGATACGCAGTATTTT. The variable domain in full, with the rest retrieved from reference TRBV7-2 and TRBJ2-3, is GAGVSQSPSNKVTEKGKDVELRCDPISGHTALYWYRQSLGQGLEFLIYFQGNSAPDKSGLPSDRFSAERTGGSVSTLTIQRTQQEDSAVYLCASSVDRGGTDTQYFGPGTRLTVL.

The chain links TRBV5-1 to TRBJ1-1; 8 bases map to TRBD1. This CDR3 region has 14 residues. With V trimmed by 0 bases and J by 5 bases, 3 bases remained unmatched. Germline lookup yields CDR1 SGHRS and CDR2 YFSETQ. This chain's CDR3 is CASSLVTGVTEAFF. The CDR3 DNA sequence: TGCGCCAGCAGCTTGGTGACAGGGGTGACTGAAGCTTTCTTT.

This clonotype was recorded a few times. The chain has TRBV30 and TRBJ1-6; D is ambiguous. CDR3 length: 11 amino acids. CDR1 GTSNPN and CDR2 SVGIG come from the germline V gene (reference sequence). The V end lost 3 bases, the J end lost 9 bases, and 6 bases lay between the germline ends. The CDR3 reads CAWSSSSPLHF. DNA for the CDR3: TGTGCCTGGAGCTCTAGTTCACCCCTCCACTTT.

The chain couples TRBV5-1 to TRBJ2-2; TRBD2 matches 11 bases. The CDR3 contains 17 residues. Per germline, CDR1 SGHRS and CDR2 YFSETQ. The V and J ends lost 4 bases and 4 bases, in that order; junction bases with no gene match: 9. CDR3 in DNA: TGCGCCAGCAGCCCCAGGACTAGCGGGCCTTCCACCGGGGAGCTGTTTTTT. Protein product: CASSPRTSGPSTGELFF. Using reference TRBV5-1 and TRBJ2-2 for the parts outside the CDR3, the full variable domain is KAGVTQTPRYLIKTRGQQVTLSCSPISGHRSVSWYQQTPGQGLQFLFEYFSETQRNKGNFPGRFSGRQFSNSRSEMNVSTLELGDSALYLCASSPRTSGPSTGELFFGEGSRLTVL.

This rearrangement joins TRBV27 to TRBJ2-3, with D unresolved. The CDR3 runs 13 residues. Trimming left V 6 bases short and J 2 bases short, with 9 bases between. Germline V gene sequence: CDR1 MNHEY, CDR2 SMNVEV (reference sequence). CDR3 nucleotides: TGTGCCAGCAGCCGACCCGACACAGATACGCAGTATTTT. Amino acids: CASSRPDTDTQYF.

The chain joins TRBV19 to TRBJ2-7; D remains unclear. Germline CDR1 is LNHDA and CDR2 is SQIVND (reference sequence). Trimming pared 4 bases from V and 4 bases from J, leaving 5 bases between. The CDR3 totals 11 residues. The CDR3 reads CASSKVYEQYF. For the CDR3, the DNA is TGTGCCAGTAGTAAGGTTTACGAGCAGTACTTC.

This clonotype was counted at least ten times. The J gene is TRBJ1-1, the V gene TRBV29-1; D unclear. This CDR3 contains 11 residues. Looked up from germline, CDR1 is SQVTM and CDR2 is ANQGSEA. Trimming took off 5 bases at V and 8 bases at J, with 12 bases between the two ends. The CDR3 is CSVTDLAEAFF. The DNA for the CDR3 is TGCAGCGTTACTGACCTAGCCGAAGCTTTCTTT. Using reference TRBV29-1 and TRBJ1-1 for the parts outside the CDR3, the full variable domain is SAVISQKPSRDICQRGTSLTIQCQVDSQVTMMFWYRQQPGQSLTLIATANQGSEATYESGFVIDKFPISRPNLTFSTLTVSNMSPEDSSIYLCSVTDLAEAFFGQGTRLTVV.

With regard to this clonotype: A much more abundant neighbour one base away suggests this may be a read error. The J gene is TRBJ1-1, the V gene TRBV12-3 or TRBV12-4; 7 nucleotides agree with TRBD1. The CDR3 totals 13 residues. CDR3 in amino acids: CASSRDSRAEACF. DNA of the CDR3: TGTGCCAGCAGCCGGGACAGTCGGGCTGAAGCTTGCTTT.

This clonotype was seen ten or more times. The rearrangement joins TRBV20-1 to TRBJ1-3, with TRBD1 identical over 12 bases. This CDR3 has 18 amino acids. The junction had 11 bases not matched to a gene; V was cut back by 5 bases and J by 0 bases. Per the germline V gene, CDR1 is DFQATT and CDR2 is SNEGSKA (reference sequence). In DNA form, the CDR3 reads TGCAGTGCTCTAGGACGGGACAGGGGGCCTTTCTCTGGAAACACCATATATTTT. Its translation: CSALGRDRGPFSGNTIYF.

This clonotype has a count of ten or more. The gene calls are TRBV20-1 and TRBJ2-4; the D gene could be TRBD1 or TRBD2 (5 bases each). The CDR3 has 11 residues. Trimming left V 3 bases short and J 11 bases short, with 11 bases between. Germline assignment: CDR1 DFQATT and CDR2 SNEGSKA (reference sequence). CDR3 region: CSASKRDLQYF. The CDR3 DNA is TGCAGTGCTAGTAAACGGGACCTTCAGTACTTC.

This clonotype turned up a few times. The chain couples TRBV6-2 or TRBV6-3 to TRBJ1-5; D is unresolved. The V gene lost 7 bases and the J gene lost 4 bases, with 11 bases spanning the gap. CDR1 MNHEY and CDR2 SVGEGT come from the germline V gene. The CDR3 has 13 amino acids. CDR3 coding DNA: TGTGCCAGCAACCAGGTCAGAAATCAGCCCCAGCATTTT. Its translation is CASNQVRNQPQHF.

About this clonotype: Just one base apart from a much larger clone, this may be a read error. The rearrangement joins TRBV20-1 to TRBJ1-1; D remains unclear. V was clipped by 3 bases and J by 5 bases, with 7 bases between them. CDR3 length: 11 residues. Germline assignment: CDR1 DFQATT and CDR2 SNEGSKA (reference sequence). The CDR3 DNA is TGCAGTGCTAGTACGTGTACTGAAGCTTTCTTT. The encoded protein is CSASTCTEAFF.

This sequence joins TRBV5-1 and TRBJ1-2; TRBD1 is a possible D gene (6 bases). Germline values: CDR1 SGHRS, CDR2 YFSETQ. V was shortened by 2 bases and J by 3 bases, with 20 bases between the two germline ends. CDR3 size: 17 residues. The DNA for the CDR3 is TGCGCCAGCAGCTTAAGGGTGGTGGCAGGGGACGACTATGGCTACACCTTC. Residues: CASSLRVVAGDDYGYTF.

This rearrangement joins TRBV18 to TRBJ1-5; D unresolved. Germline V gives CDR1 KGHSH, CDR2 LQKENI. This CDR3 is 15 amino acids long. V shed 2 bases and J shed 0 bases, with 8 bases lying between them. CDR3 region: CASSPDDHSNQPQHF. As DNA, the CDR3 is TGTGCCAGCTCACCAGACGACCATAGCAATCAGCCCCAGCATTTT.

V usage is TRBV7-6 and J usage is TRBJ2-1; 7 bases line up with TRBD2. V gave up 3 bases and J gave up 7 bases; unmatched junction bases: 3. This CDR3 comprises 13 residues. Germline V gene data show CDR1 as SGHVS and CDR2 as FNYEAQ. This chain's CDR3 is CASSFSGWNEQFF. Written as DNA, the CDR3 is TGTGCCAGCAGCTTTAGCGGGTGGAATGAGCAGTTCTTC.

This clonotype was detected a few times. The CDR3 loop is CASSRLAGKNIQYF. The CDR3 DNA follows: TGTGCCAGCAGCAGGCTAGCGGGCAAAAACATTCAGTACTTC. The rearrangement joins TRBV11-2 to TRBJ2-4; 8 bases map to TRBD2. With 5 bases clipped from V and 3 bases from J, the junction kept 3 bases outside the gene matches. Germline-derived CDR1 and CDR2 are SGHAT and FQNNGV. This CDR3 has 14 residues.

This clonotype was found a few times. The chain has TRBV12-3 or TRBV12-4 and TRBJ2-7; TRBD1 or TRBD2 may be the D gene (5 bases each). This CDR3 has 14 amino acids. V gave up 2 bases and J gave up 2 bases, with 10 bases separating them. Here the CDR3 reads CASSLSRDAYEQYF. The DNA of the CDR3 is TGTGCCAGCAGTTTAAGTAGGGACGCCTACGAGCAGTACTTC.

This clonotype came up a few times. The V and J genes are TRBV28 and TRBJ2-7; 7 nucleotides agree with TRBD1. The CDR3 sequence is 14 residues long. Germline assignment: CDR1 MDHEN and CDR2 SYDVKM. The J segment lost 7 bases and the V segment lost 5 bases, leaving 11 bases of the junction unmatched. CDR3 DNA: TGTGCCAGCAGTCCCCCTAGGGGGCTTCGGGAGCAGTACTTC. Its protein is CASSPPRGLREQYF.